This T cell receptor (beta chain) was sequenced in a study of blood T cell repertoires in COVID-19. Study as a whole: PBMCs, B-cell-depleted T cells, or T cells provided the cDNA or gDNA that made up the material.

CDR1 KGHSH and CDR2 LQKENI come from the germline V gene. V lost 6 bases and J 7 bases, leaving 13 bases between the germline ends. The CDR3 covers 12 residues. Study processing details: Using reference gene primer amplification, nucleated cell counts were estimated. Some clones are missing from TCRdb's copy, which holds only in-frame ones; the method was immunoSEQ multiplex PCR. Clone size and the V and J calls come from that table; the DNA yielded D and trimming. The data contain about 120,000 clones, 80% to 90% of them singletons. The gene calls are TRBV18 and TRBJ2-7, with no clear D. Sequencing was performed on peripheral blood. This TCR derives from a human donor in a cohort sampled during active COVID-19. DNA of the CDR3: TGTGCCAGCTCCGCGACACTCGAAGAGCAGTACTTC. Translated, it gives CASSATLEEQYF.